Sequencing of this TCR beta chain was carried out in a study of response to subunit inactivated influenza vaccine. Study results and caveats: It was suggested by the authors that few new T cells are recruited by each seasonal influenza vaccination.

This clonotype was seen more than once but under ten times. Its antigen is not known. The length of the CDR3 is 10 residues. From germline, CDR1 is MGHDK and CDR2 SYGVNS. Trimming left V 8 bases short and J 9 bases short, with 8 bases between. TCRdb re-called the RT-PCR reads with MiXCR, one entry per CDR3 protein. Among around 750,000 distinct CDR3 sequences, about 20% were seen once, and the ten largest hold 10% to 13%. This clonotype was sampled from a man aged 45-65 years who received an inactivated influenza vaccine. Source: PBMCs from blood, taken about 5 days after vaccination. The chain has TRBV25-1 and TRBJ1-5; D remains unclear. The CDR3 DNA reads TGTGCCAGCGGGGAATTGCCCCAGCATTTT. Its translation is CASGELPQHF.